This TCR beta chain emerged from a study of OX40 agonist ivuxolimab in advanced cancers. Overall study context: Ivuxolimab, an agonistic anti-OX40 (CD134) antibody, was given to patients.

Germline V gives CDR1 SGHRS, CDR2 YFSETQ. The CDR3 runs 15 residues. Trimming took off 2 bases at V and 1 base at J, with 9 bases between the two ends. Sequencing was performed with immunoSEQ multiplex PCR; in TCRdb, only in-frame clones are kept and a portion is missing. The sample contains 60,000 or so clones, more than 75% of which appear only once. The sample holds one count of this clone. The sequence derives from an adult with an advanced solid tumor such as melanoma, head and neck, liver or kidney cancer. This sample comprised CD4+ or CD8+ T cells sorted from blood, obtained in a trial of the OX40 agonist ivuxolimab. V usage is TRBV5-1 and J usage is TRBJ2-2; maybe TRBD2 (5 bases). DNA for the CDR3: TGCGCCAGCAGCTTAGGCGGGCGGAACACCGGGGAGCTGTTTTTT. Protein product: CASSLGGRNTGELFF.